This T cell receptor (beta chain) was sequenced during a study of CD8+ T cells in alopecia areata. Study observations and caveats: Against the mouse data, patients shared TCRs less clearly, possibly for HLA reasons. Greater clonality was observed in lesional scalp samples, especially alopecia totalis/universalis, versus normal scalp. Sequencing of scalp tissue also captures the resident alphabeta T cells of normal skin.

From alopecia areata patients, lesional scalp punch biopsies and peripheral blood were collected. In regard to this clone: Its antigen is currently unknown.

CDR3 length: 13 residues. V lost 1 base, J lost 5 bases, and 9 bases lay in between. CDR1 is MNHEY, CDR2 SMNVEV, per germline (reference sequence). Following RNA extraction, reverse transcription yielded cDNA that acted as the sequencing template. Some clones are missing from TCRdb's copy, which holds only in-frame ones; the method was immunoSEQ multiplex PCR. This table has around 35,000 clones, 55% appearing once. The receptor was isolated from a human donor with alopecia areata. Source material: NKG2D-high CD8+ T cells sorted from blood. The V gene is TRBV27, the J gene TRBJ2-7, with D perhaps matching TRBD2 (6 bases). The DNA for the CDR3 is TGTGCCAGCAGTTTATACGGGAGCCACGAGCAGTACTTC. Translated, it gives CASSLYGSHEQYF.